These 3 T cell receptor beta chains were all obtained from the same sample, sequenced in a study of T cells in Graves' hyperthyroidism and ophthalmopathy. Using RNA transcripts as the source, TCR beta CDR3 regions were amplified. First-round RT-PCR targeting the TCR CDR3 was performed with the HTBI primer set. TCRdb re-called the multiplex PCR reads with MiXCR, one entry per CDR3 protein. The sample shows about 620,000 distinct CDR3 sequences, around 15% of them seen only once. Sequencing was carried out using blood. The receptors derive from a young woman with Graves' hyperthyroidism.

This clonotype has a count of ten or more. The chain combines TRBV11-2 with TRBJ2-7; D might be TRBD1 (5 bases). The germline CDR1 and CDR2 sequences are SGHAT and FQNNGV. V shed 6 bases and J shed 0 bases, with 9 bases lying between them. The CDR3 extends over 13 amino acids. The CDR3 DNA reads TGTGCCAGCAGGTCTCAGGGCTCCTACGAGCAGTACTTC. Its protein is CASRSQGSYEQYF.

This clonotype has a handful of counts. V is TRBV7-9 and J is TRBJ1-4; D perhaps matches TRBD1 (6 bases). This CDR3 region has 14 residues. Looked up from germline, CDR1 is SEHNR and CDR2 is FQNEAQ (reference sequence). V lost 5 bases and J 4 bases, leaving 11 bases between the germline ends. The DNA of the CDR3 is TGTGCCAGCAGCCCCTGGGACATTAATGAAAAACTGTTTTTT. It is translated as CASSPWDINEKLFF.

This clonotype was counted many times. The gene calls are TRBV6-2 or TRBV6-3 and TRBJ2-2, with 7 positions matching TRBD1. V lost 2 bases, J lost 5 bases, and 11 bases stayed unmatched. Germline V CDR1 and CDR2: MNHEY, SVGEGT. This CDR3 is built from 17 residues. The CDR3 reads CASSYRVRGRRTGELFF. In DNA, the CDR3 is TGTGCCAGCAGTTACAGGGTGAGGGGGCGACGAACCGGGGAGCTGTTTTTT.